This TCR beta chain was observed in a study of human T cells and chemical hapten exposure. Time point of the sample: patch test 2, 6 weeks after DPC sensitization. Treatment denoted: therapeutic diphenylcyclopropenone sensitization with weekly scalp DPC. This CDR3 is built from 13 residues. Germline assignment: CDR1 LNHDA and CDR2 SQIVND (reference sequence). V lost 1 base and J 1 base, leaving 1 base between the germline ends. Each CDR3 protein gets one entry after TCRdb re-called the RACE reads with MiXCR. The sample carries about 81,000 distinct CDR3 sequences, 9.5% to 13% recorded once. This clonotype was seen more than once but under ten times.

The TCR sequence derives from a woman aged 25 to 45 with alopecia areata. Some clones in this sample may be carry-over from other donors' samples. The chain links TRBV19 to TRBJ2-2; no definite D call. This specimen consisted of whole blood, obtained in connection with sensitization to the hapten diphenylcyclopropenone (DPC). CDR3 coding DNA: TGTGCCAGTAGTATAGGGAACACCGGGGAGCTGTTTTTT. The encoded protein is CASSIGNTGELFF.